One T cell receptor (beta chain) is described in this entry. What it binds is unknown. This specimen comes from a study of cytomegalovirus exposure and HLA in healthy donors. Study-wide findings and caveats: In vitro experiments confirmed that three CMV-associated chains were specific for CMV antigens. HLA alleles were associated with 15,000 to 20,000 TCR beta sequences in a later analysis at 0.05 false discovery rate. A later analysis reported that several of the most significant clusters appeared to be linked to common viral pathogens, among them Epstein-Barr virus. It was reported in a later analysis that an Asian-associated ancestry cluster showed fewer N-insertions than the roughly 670-donor mean.

J gave up 5 bases and V 6 bases, and 7 bases lay outside the gene matches. CDR1 MNHEY and CDR2 SVGAGI come from the germline V gene. The CDR3 loop spans 15 amino acids. Use of 60 Vbeta and 13 Jbeta primers characterized the PCR. Sequencing was performed with immunoSEQ multiplex PCR; in TCRdb, only in-frame clones are kept and a portion is missing. Found here are about 180,000 clones, about 80% of them singletons; the top ten hold 2.2%. The chain has TRBV6-5 and TRBJ1-5; TRBD1 aligns across 10 bases. The sequenced sample was PBMCs. The source of this sequence is a woman younger than 45 in good health and CMV-seronegative. CDR3 loop: CASRYTGTGDQPQHF. CDR3 DNA: TGTGCCAGCAGGTACACCGGGACAGGGGATCAGCCCCAGCATTTT.